This TCR beta chain was profiled in a study of shared clonotypes between healthy human individuals. Scientists sequenced DNA from unsorted PBMC on ten immunoSEQ deep assay plates. Method: immunoSEQ multiplex PCR; TCRdb's copy keeps in-frame clones and lacks some. This sample yields about 490,000 clones, of which 75% to 85% are seen a single time; roughly 13% belongs to the top ten. CDR1 and CDR2 from the germline V gene are GTSNPN and SVGIG (reference sequence). The CDR3 totals 11 residues. V trimming: 1 base; J trimming: 13 bases; junction bases outside the gene matches: 7. The chain employs TRBV30 and TRBJ2-7; 7 bases line up with TRBD1. This TCR came from a woman aged 40 to 50 in good health. Some clones in this sample may be carry-over from other donors' samples. The sequenced material came from PBMCs. CDR3 sequence reads: CAWSGPGTVYF. CDR3 nucleotide sequence: TGTGCCTGGAGTGGTCCTGGGACAGTATACTTC. The complete variable domain, with remaining parts taken from reference TRBV30 and TRBJ2-7, reads SQTIHQWPATLVQPVGSPLSLECTVEGTSNPNLYWYRQAAGRGLQLLFYSVGIGQISSEVPQNLSASRPQDRQFILSSKKLLLSDSGFYLCAWSGPGTVYFGPGTRLTVT.